The 5 T cell receptor beta chains below come from one sample, sequenced in a study of shared T cell receptors in the human thymus. The method was immunoSEQ multiplex PCR; TCRdb's version includes in-frame clones alone and lacks a portion of them. This table has roughly 660,000 clones, roughly 90% appearing once. A further study also used this sample, focusing on human thymus T cells.

Material for sequencing was thymocytes. The receptors were gathered from a boy younger than two with a congenital heart defect.

The chain employs TRBV2 and TRBJ2-2; D is undetermined. The V gene's germline CDR1 is SNHLY and CDR2 FYNNEI. V was shortened by 2 bases and J by 3 bases, with 10 bases between the two germline ends. This CDR3 is built from 15 residues. The CDR3 DNA sequence: TGTGCCAGCAGTGAACGACGCGGATACACCGGGGAGCTGTTTTTT. It codes for CASSERRGYTGELFF.

The V gene is TRBV11-3, the J gene TRBJ1-1; D unclear. CDR1 is SGHNT, CDR2 YENEEA, per germline. Trimming took off 0 bases at V and 7 bases at J, with 12 bases between the two ends. This CDR3 has 14 residues. The CDR3 DNA sequence: TGTGCCAGCAGCTTAGATGCAGCGTCCGATGAAGCTTTCTTT. As protein: CASSLDAASDEAFF.

The V call is TRBV19, the J call TRBJ2-7, with D possibly being TRBD2 (5 bases). The CDR3 length is 15 residues. Between the trimmed V and J ends, which lost 1 base and 3 bases, there was a span of 13 bases. CDR1 LNHDA and CDR2 SQIVND come from the germline V gene (reference sequence). CDR3 sequence reads: CASSIVGLDVYEQYF. CDR3 DNA sequence: TGTGCCAGTAGTATAGTTGGACTCGACGTCTACGAGCAGTACTTC.

V gene TRBV27 combines with J gene TRBJ1-2; 12 nucleotides align to TRBD1. V was pared by 6 bases and J by 8 bases, with 7 bases of the junction left unmatched. This CDR3 region has 14 residues. Germline V lookup: CDR1 MNHEY, CDR2 SMNVEV (reference sequence). Here the CDR3 reads CASSRDRGHEGYTF. The CDR3, as DNA: TGTGCCAGCAGCCGGGACAGGGGGCATGAGGGCTACACCTTC.

In DNA, the CDR3 is TGCGCCAGCAGCCACCGAGGGGGGGGCTACGAGCAGTACTTC. It yields the protein CASSHRGGGYEQYF. The gene calls are TRBV5-1 and TRBJ2-7; weak D call: TRBD2 (7 bases). Trimming left V 4 bases short and J 3 bases short, with 14 bases between. CDR1 is SGHRS and CDR2 is YFSETQ in the germline V gene. The CDR3 loop spans 14 amino acids.